Listed below are T cell receptor beta chains from one sample, sequenced in a study of T cell changes during pregnancy in multiple sclerosis. The protocol was immunoSEQ multiplex PCR, while the TCRdb copy is restricted to in-frame clones and leaves out a portion. The sample has about 94,000 clones; roughly 94% are singletons. The sample in question was peripheral blood, obtained in the third trimester of pregnancy. The receptors stem from a female donor with multiple sclerosis, enrolled in a pregnancy study. The CDR3 runs from the conserved cysteine through the conserved F or W. Each record gives: clone size, CDR3 length, V gene, D gene, J gene, CDR3 protein, CDR3 DNA. A D gene is named only where the DNA matches it firmly. The size field is filled for only some rows; it gives once, few, many or a size class.

clone size: .; CDR3 length: 16; V gene: TRBV6-5; D gene: TRBD1; J gene: TRBJ1-1; CDR3 protein: CASSYSEGAMNTEAFF; CDR3 DNA: TGTGCCAGCAGTTACTCGGAGGGGGCGATGAACACTGAAGCTTTCTTT
clone size: .; CDR3 length: 12; V gene: TRBV2; D gene: .; J gene: TRBJ2-1; CDR3 protein: CASSEFLQKQFF; CDR3 DNA: TGTGCCAGCAGTGAATTTTTGCAGAAGCAGTTCTTC
clone size: .; CDR3 length: 14; V gene: TRBV19; D gene: TRBD1; J gene: TRBJ1-1; CDR3 protein: CASTKRDRRTEAFF; CDR3 DNA: TGTGCCAGTACCAAAAGGGACAGGCGCACTGAAGCTTTCTTT
clone size: .; CDR3 length: 14; V gene: TRBV5-1; D gene: TRBD1; J gene: TRBJ2-2; CDR3 protein: CASRQGVNTGELFF; CDR3 DNA: TGCGCCAGCCGACAGGGGGTGAATACCGGGGAGCTGTTTTTT
clone size: .; CDR3 length: 15; V gene: TRBV9; D gene: TRBD2; J gene: TRBJ2-7; CDR3 protein: CASSVDSSGRREQYF; CDR3 DNA: TGTGCCAGCAGCGTAGATTCCAGCGGGAGGCGGGAGCAGTACTTC
clone size: .; CDR3 length: 15; V gene: TRBV7-9; D gene: .; J gene: TRBJ2-1; CDR3 protein: CASSLDLGMNNEQFF; CDR3 DNA: TGTGCCAGCAGCTTAGATCTGGGCATGAACAATGAGCAGTTCTTC
clone size: .; CDR3 length: 13; V gene: TRBV30; D gene: .; J gene: TRBJ2-7; CDR3 protein: CAWSTGPTYEQYF; CDR3 DNA: TGTGCCTGGAGTACAGGGCCTACCTACGAGCAGTACTTC
clone size: .; CDR3 length: 16; V gene: TRBV5-5; D gene: .; J gene: TRBJ1-2; CDR3 protein: CASSHDLVGGNYGYTF; CDR3 DNA: TGTGCCAGCAGCCACGATCTCGTTGGGGGGAACTATGGCTACACCTTC
clone size: .; CDR3 length: 18; V gene: TRBV7-2; D gene: TRBD2; J gene: TRBJ2-1; CDR3 protein: CASSLLSGGLAGGNEQFF; CDR3 DNA: TGTGCCAGCAGCTTATTGTCGGGGGGGCTAGCGGGAGGTAATGAGCAGTTCTTC
clone size: .; CDR3 length: 17; V gene: TRBV9; D gene: TRBD2; J gene: TRBJ2-3; CDR3 protein: CASSVGVGSGSTDTQYF; CDR3 DNA: TGTGCCAGCAGCGTAGGGGTGGGTAGCGGGAGCACAGATACGCAGTATTTT
clone size: .; CDR3 length: 16; V gene: TRBV10-3; D gene: TRBD1; J gene: TRBJ2-6; CDR3 protein: CATLGQPNSGANVLTF; CDR3 DNA: TGTGCCACGCTGGGACAGCCCAACTCTGGGGCCAACGTCCTGACTTTC
clone size: once; CDR3 length: 11; V gene: TRBV5-4; D gene: .; J gene: TRBJ2-1; CDR3 protein: CASSFSQEQFF; CDR3 DNA: TGTGCCAGCAGCTTCTCCCAGGAGCAGTTCTTC
clone size: .; CDR3 length: 18; V gene: TRBV19; D gene: TRBD2; J gene: TRBJ2-2; CDR3 protein: CASSKGTSGSSNTGELFF; CDR3 DNA: TGTGCCAGTAGTAAGGGGACTAGCGGGAGTTCGAACACCGGGGAGCTGTTTTTT
clone size: .; CDR3 length: 16; V gene: TRBV19; D gene: TRBD2; J gene: TRBJ2-1; CDR3 protein: CASSIGLAGAYNEQFF; CDR3 DNA: TGTGCCAGTAGTATCGGACTAGCGGGGGCCTACAATGAGCAGTTCTTC
clone size: .; CDR3 length: 13; V gene: TRBV2; D gene: TRBD2; J gene: TRBJ2-1; CDR3 protein: CASSGGTYNEQFF; CDR3 DNA: TGTGCCAGCAGCGGGGGGACCTACAATGAGCAGTTCTTC
clone size: .; CDR3 length: 16; V gene: TRBV6-5; D gene: .; J gene: TRBJ2-4; CDR3 protein: CASSYSTQIAKNIQYF; CDR3 DNA: TGTGCCAGCAGTTACTCGACTCAGATAGCCAAAAACATTCAGTACTTC
clone size: .; CDR3 length: 15; V gene: TRBV19; D gene: TRBD1; J gene: TRBJ1-5; CDR3 protein: CASSRQGGGNQPQHF; CDR3 DNA: TGTGCCAGTAGTAGACAGGGAGGCGGCAATCAGCCCCAGCATTTT
clone size: .; CDR3 length: 15; V gene: TRBV29-1; D gene: TRBD1; J gene: TRBJ2-3; CDR3 protein: CSARSGQGGTDTQYF; CDR3 DNA: TGCAGCGCCCGATCGGGACAGGGGGGCACAGATACGCAGTATTTT
clone size: .; CDR3 length: 13; V gene: TRBV19; D gene: .; J gene: TRBJ1-5; CDR3 protein: CASRFTQIQPQHF; CDR3 DNA: TGTGCCAGTAGATTTACGCAGATACAGCCCCAGCATTTT
clone size: .; CDR3 length: 17; V gene: TRBV5-6; D gene: .; J gene: TRBJ2-7; CDR3 protein: CASSLFRGGNKVHEQYF; CDR3 DNA: TGTGCCAGCAGCTTGTTTAGAGGCGGGAATAAGGTCCACGAGCAGTACTTC
clone size: .; CDR3 length: 15; V gene: TRBV30; D gene: .; J gene: TRBJ1-2; CDR3 protein: CAWSVVSSPLYGYTF; CDR3 DNA: TGTGCCTGGAGTGTAGTCTCTAGTCCGCTCTATGGCTACACCTTC
clone size: once; CDR3 length: 15; V gene: TRBV9; D gene: .; J gene: TRBJ2-1; CDR3 protein: CASSVGDFAYNEQFF; CDR3 DNA: TGTGCCAGCAGCGTAGGGGACTTTGCCTACAATGAGCAGTTCTTC
clone size: .; CDR3 length: 14; V gene: TRBV5-1; D gene: .; J gene: TRBJ2-1; CDR3 protein: CASTMSGFYNEQFF; CDR3 DNA: TGCGCCAGCACGATGTCAGGTTTTTACAATGAGCAGTTCTTC
clone size: .; CDR3 length: 11; V gene: TRBV29-1; D gene: .; J gene: TRBJ2-7; CDR3 protein: CSVRVTYEQYF; CDR3 DNA: TGCAGCGTGAGGGTCACCTACGAGCAGTACTTC
clone size: .; CDR3 length: 13; V gene: TRBV9; D gene: .; J gene: TRBJ2-1; CDR3 protein: CASSGQGWDEQFF; CDR3 DNA: TGTGCCAGCAGCGGTCAGGGCTGGGATGAGCAGTTCTTC
clone size: once; CDR3 length: 16; V gene: TRBV11-2; D gene: TRBD2; J gene: TRBJ2-2; CDR3 protein: CASSEREGFNTGELFF; CDR3 DNA: TGTGCCAGCAGCGAGCGGGAGGGATTCAACACCGGGGAGCTGTTTTTT
clone size: .; CDR3 length: 16; V gene: TRBV5-1; D gene: TRBD2; J gene: TRBJ2-4; CDR3 protein: CASSPGLVGNKNIQYF; CDR3 DNA: TGCGCCAGCAGCCCCGGACTAGTCGGAAACAAAAACATTCAGTACTTC
clone size: once; CDR3 length: 15; V gene: TRBV9; D gene: TRBD2; J gene: TRBJ2-7; CDR3 protein: CASSVGAGGSYEQYF; CDR3 DNA: TGTGCCAGCAGCGTAGGAGCGGGGGGTAGCTACGAGCAGTACTTC
clone size: .; CDR3 length: 15; V gene: TRBV2; D gene: TRBD1; J gene: TRBJ2-5; CDR3 protein: CASTTGVGVQETQYF; CDR3 DNA: TGTGCCAGCACCACAGGGGTTGGGGTACAAGAGACCCAGTACTTC
clone size: .; CDR3 length: 14; V gene: TRBV27; D gene: .; J gene: TRBJ1-2; CDR3 protein: CASSPRTDPYGYTF; CDR3 DNA: TGTGCCAGCAGTCCACGGACAGACCCGTATGGCTACACCTTC
clone size: .; CDR3 length: 14; V gene: TRBV6-1; D gene: TRBD1; J gene: TRBJ1-1; CDR3 protein: CVLDRGQWSTEAFF; CDR3 DNA: TGTGTCCTTGACAGGGGGCAGTGGTCCACTGAAGCTTTCTTT
clone size: .; CDR3 length: 12; V gene: TRBV7-9; D gene: .; J gene: TRBJ2-1; CDR3 protein: CASSLGRNEQFF; CDR3 DNA: TGTGCCAGCAGCTTAGGTCGCAATGAGCAGTTCTTC